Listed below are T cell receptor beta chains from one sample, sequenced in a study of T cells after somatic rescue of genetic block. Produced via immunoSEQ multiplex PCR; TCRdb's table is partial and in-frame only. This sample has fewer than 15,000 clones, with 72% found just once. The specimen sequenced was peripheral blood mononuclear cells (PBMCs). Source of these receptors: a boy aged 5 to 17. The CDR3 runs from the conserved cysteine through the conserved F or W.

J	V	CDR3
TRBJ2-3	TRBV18	CASSPPNWDSMEGVDTQYF
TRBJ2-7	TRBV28	CASSLAPYEQYF
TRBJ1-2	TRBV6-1	CASSVWERYGYTF
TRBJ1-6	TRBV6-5	CASSYRGAGNSPLHF
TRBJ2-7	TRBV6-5	CASSPLPYSYEQYF
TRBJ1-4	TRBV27	CASSQNRGQVLFF
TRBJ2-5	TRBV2	CASSESGYQETQYF
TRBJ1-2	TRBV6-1	CASKRDGSAYGYTF
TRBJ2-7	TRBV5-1	CASSLGRGAPSGYEQYF
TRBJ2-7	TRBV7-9	CASSLFFGQDYEQYF
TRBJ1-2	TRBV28	CASSFGQGTYGYTF
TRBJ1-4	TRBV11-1	CASSLQGPKSNEKLFF
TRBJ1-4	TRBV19	CASSIGRTGEGGKLFF
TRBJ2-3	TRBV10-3	CAISEGQSGKDTQYF
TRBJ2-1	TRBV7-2	CASSPTPAGVVDNEQFF
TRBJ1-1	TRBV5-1	CASSLGGGMSTEAFF
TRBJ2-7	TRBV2	CASSETRQGPISYEQYF
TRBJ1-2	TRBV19	CASKSDNYGYTF
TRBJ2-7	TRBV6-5	CASTRRTSGTYEQYF
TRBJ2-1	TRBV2	CASSVGGWEQFF
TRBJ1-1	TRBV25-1	CASSEGRFEAFF
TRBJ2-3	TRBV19	CASSRLPSTDTQYF
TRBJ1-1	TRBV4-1	CASSQGVTTPYTEAFF
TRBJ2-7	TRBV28	CASSWDRVGEQYF
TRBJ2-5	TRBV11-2	CASSLSVGQGPFQETQYF
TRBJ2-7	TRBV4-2	CASSQEGTDGFEQYF
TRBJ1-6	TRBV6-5	CASSSPGVNSPLHF
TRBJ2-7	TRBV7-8	CASSLSYGTAVPYGQYF
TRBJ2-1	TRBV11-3	CASSPTSGIYNEQFF
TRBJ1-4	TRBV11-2	CASSFLATNEKLFF
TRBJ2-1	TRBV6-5	CASSPTSGGAGEQFF
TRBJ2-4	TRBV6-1	CASRATGIQYF
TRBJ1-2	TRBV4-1	CASSQAPGPEVGYGYTF
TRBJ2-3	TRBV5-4	CASRTGGGNTQYF
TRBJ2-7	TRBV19	CASSNDRDSYEQYF
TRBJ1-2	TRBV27	CASSSGRLYGYTF
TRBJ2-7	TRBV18	CASSTGTASYEQYF
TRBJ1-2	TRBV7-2	CASSLNPVGYTF
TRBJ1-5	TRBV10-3	CAIRDVDQPQHF
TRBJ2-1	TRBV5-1	CASSLVASGYNEQFF
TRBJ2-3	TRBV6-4	CASSDASGGRDTQYF
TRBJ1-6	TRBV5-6	CASSFLYNSPLHF
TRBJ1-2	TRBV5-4	CASSHNYGYTF
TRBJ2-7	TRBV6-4	CAPKETGGDAEQYF
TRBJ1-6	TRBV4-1	CASSQVGTGASLHF
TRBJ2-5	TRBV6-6	CASIYGGREWAQYF
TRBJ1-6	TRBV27	CASSLRSQGNSPLHF